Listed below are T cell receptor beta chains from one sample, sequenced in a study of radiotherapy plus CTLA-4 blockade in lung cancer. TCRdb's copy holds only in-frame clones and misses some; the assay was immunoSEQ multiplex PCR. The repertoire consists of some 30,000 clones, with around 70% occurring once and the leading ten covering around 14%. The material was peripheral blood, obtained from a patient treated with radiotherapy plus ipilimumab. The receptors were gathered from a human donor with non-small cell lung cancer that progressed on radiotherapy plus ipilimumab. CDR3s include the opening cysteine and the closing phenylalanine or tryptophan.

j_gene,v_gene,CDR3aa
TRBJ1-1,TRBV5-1,CASSFDGPNTEAFF
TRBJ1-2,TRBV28,CASSFSPGGQDYGYTF
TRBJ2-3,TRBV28,CASSAPGGSTDTQYF
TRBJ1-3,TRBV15,CATSRELSSGNTIYF
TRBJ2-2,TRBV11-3,CASSFGGNTGELFF
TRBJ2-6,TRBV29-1,CSVEGDSGANVLTF
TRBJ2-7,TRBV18,CASRWWVVYEQYF
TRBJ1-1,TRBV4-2,CASSQGIPEGTGLNTEAFF
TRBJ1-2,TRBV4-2,CASSREGTGGNYGYTF
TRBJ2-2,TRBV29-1,CSVRRANTGELFF
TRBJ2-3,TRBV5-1,CASSGGSSGGVTDTQYF
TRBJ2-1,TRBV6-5,CASSYEAREVNEQFF
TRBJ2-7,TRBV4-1,CASSENRDKFYEQYF
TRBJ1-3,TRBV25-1,CASSETGRSSGNTIYF
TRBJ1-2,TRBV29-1,CSVFSPQAGALF
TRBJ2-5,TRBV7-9,CASSGRLGSSSETQYF
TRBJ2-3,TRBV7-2,CASSAGPTRDTQYF
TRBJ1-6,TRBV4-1,CASSQGWGMDNSPLHF
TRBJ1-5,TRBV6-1,CASSERPAGWSNQPQHF
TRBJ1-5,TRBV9,CASSVGQGSQPQHF
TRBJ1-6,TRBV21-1,CASSPGWGALISDNSPLHF
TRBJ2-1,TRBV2,CASSEDPWGEQFF
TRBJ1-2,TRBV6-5,CASSPSGYGYTF
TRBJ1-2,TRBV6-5,CASSADSFGGYTF